Listed below are T cell receptor beta chains from one sample, sequenced in a study of T cells after yellow fever vaccination. TCRdb passed the 5' RACE reads through MiXCR, listing each CDR3 protein once. Among a few hundred thousand distinct CDR3 sequences, about 7% were seen once, and the ten largest hold 1.1%. This specimen consisted of CD4+ T cells sorted from PBMCs, obtained on the day of the yellow fever booster vaccination. The origin of the receptors is a man aged 25-40 years who received the YFV17D yellow fever vaccine. CDR3s include the opening cysteine and the closing phenylalanine or tryptophan. The order of the fields is J gene, D gene, clone size, V gene, CDR3 DNA, CDR3 protein. D genes are given only for firm matches. Where a row states a size, it is once, few, many or the class of an expanded clone; other rows omit it.

TRBJ2-4 TRBD2 many TRBV3-1 TGTGCCAGCAGCCAAAATCTCCCGAAACTAGCGGGAGGGCTTCAGTACTTC CASSQNLPKLAGGLQYF
TRBJ2-7 NA few TRBV29-1 TGCAGCGTTCGCGACCCGCTACTTGAGCAGTACTTC CSVRDPLLEQYF
TRBJ1-4 NA NA TRBV20-1 TGCAGTGCTAGAGATGGACGGGCAGCTAATGAAAAACTGTTTTTT CSARDGRAANEKLFF
TRBJ2-7 NA NA TRBV5-4 TGTGCCAGCAGAAGCGGCCGGGACCCGAACTACGAGCAGTACTTC CASRSGRDPNYEQYF
TRBJ2-5 TRBD1 few TRBV20-1 TGCAGTGCTAGAGATCCCTTGACAGGGTTGTCGGGAGAGACCCAGTACTTC CSARDPLTGLSGETQYF
TRBJ2-6 NA NA TRBV12-3/TRBV12-4 TGTGCCAGCAGGCCTGCGGGTGCCGGGGCCAACGTCCTGACTTTC CASRPAGAGANVLTF
TRBJ2-2 NA NA TRBV12-3/TRBV12-4 TGTACCAGCAGTAAGGGACCCGGGGAGCTGTTTTTT CTSSKGPGELFF
TRBJ2-7 NA few TRBV7-9 TGTGCCAGCAGCGAAGAGTCGGGACTGTCCGAGCAGTACTTC CASSEESGLSEQYF
TRBJ2-1 NA NA TRBV20-1 TGCAGTGCTCGAGACAGAGGCTACAACAATGAGCAGTTCTTC CSARDRGYNNEQFF
TRBJ2-5 NA NA TRBV7-2 TGTGCCAGCAGCCCCCAAAGGCGAGAGACCCAGTACTTC CASSPQRRETQYF
TRBJ2-1 NA many TRBV5-1 TGCGCCAGCAGCAGGGCAGGTCCTTTATACAATGAGCAGTTCTTC CASSRAGPLYNEQFF
TRBJ1-2 NA many TRBV7-8 TGTGCCAGCAGCTTAGTCTTGATCGGGGACTTAGAAGGCTACACCTTC CASSLVLIGDLEGYTF
TRBJ2-2 NA NA TRBV10-3 TGTGCCATCAGCCCCGGGGGGGAGCTGTTTTTT CAISPGGELFF
TRBJ2-1 TRBD2 NA TRBV24-1 TGTGCCACCAGTGATCCTGCTAGCGGGAGGCGCGATGAGCAGTTCTTC CATSDPASGRRDEQFF
TRBJ1-2 NA few TRBV29-1 TGCAGCGTTGAGCGCCCCCCCTATGGCTACACCTTC CSVERPPYGYTF
TRBJ1-5 NA NA TRBV20-1 TGCAGTGCTCAAGACAGACTCAATCAGCCCCAGCATTTT CSAQDRLNQPQHF
TRBJ2-5 NA NA TRBV20-1 TGCAGTGCTAGGTTAGCGAAAGAGACCCAGTACTTC CSARLAKETQYF
TRBJ2-5 NA many TRBV5-6 TGTGCCAGCAGCTTGGTGGAGGGGTTGGCCCAGTACTTC CASSLVEGLAQYF
TRBJ2-1 TRBD2 many TRBV24-1 TGTGCCACCAGTGATTTGACTAGCGGGAACAATGAGCAGTTCTTC CATSDLTSGNNEQFF
TRBJ2-1 NA many TRBV5-1 TGCGCCAGCAGCGGGGGCTCTGGGGCCAATGAGCAGTTCTTC CASSGGSGANEQFF
TRBJ2-7 TRBD2 few TRBV10-3 TGTGCCATCAGTGGCACTAGCGGGACTTACGAGCAGTACTTC CAISGTSGTYEQYF
TRBJ2-2 NA few TRBV20-1 TGCAGTGCTAGAGGCCCCTGGGACACCGGGGAGCTGTTTTTT CSARGPWDTGELFF
TRBJ1-4 TRBD1 NA TRBV12-3/TRBV12-4 TGTGCCAGCGGCGGACAGGGAGGCGAAAAACTGTTTTTT CASGGQGGEKLFF
TRBJ2-1 NA NA TRBV21-1 TGTGCCAGCAGCACAGGGATCCTCCGGGAGCAGTTCTTC CASSTGILREQFF
TRBJ2-3 NA few TRBV7-2 TGTGCCAGCAGCTTAGCGCGCGGCTGGGGAGATACGCAGTATTTT CASSLARGWGDTQYF
TRBJ2-7 TRBD1 NA TRBV4-2 TGTGCCAGCAGCCAAGGGGACAGGGTGGGCTACGAGCAGTACTTC CASSQGDRVGYEQYF
TRBJ2-7 TRBD1 NA TRBV12-3/TRBV12-4 TGTGTCAGCAGTTTTAGGACAGGGGGCGCTGGTTACGAGCAGTACTTC CVSSFRTGGAGYEQYF
TRBJ2-5 NA NA TRBV20-1 TGCAGTGCTAGATACGACAGACAAGAGACCCAGTACTTC CSARYDRQETQYF
TRBJ2-1 NA many TRBV5-1 TGCGCCAGCAGCTTGGAGCTAGCCAATGAGCAGTTCTTC CASSLELANEQFF
TRBJ2-2 TRBD2 many TRBV7-8 TGTGCCAGCAGCTTAGAGGCTAGCGGGAGCACCGGGGAGCTGTTTTTT CASSLEASGSTGELFF
TRBJ2-1 NA NA TRBV20-1 TGCAGTGCAACGGCCCGCTCCTACAATGAGCAGTTCTTC CSATARSYNEQFF
TRBJ2-3 NA NA TRBV20-1 TGCAGTGCTCTCTCTAGCGCAGATACGCAGTATTTT CSALSSADTQYF
TRBJ2-1 TRBD2 many TRBV5-1 TGCGCCAGCAGCCTCATCGGCGGGAGCTTCGACAATGAGCAGTTCTTC CASSLIGGSFDNEQFF
TRBJ2-5 NA NA TRBV3-1 TGTGCCAGCAGCCAAGTAGGGCGCGGTGAGACCCAGTACTTC CASSQVGRGETQYF
TRBJ2-7 NA NA TRBV4-2 TGTGCCAGCAGCCAACTAACCGGGACGATTGGCGAGCAGTACTTC CASSQLTGTIGEQYF
TRBJ2-5 TRBD2 few TRBV20-1 TGCAGTGCTAGAATGGGAACTAGCGGGAAACAAGAGACCCAGTACTTC CSARMGTSGKQETQYF
TRBJ2-3 NA many TRBV7-9 TGTGCCAGCAGCCTCGGACTAACCGCAGATACGCAGTATTTT CASSLGLTADTQYF
TRBJ2-7 NA few TRBV5-5 TGTGCCAGCAGCTTGGGGCCGTTTAGCGGAGACAGCTACGAGCAGTACTTC CASSLGPFSGDSYEQYF
TRBJ2-3 TRBD1 NA TRBV20-1 TGCTGTGCCGTCCCGGGACAGGGGCTCGCGGGGGTTTTGGATACGCAGTATTTT CCAVPGQGLAGVLDTQYF
TRBJ2-7 TRBD1 many TRBV20-1 TGCAGTGCGACCGGGACAGGGGTTTGGGAGCAGTACTTC CSATGTGVWEQYF
TRBJ1-3 NA few TRBV7-2 TGTGCCAGCAGCCCGGGGGCAGTACTATATTTT CASSPGAVLYF
TRBJ2-5 TRBD2 many TRBV7-2 TGTGCCAGCAGCTTACAACAAGCGGGAGGGGGGGAGACCCAGTACTTC CASSLQQAGGGETQYF